A selection of T cell receptor beta chains follows, all from one sample in a study of blood T cell repertoires in COVID-19. Clones were sequenced by immunoSEQ multiplex PCR, and TCRdb holds only the in-frame ones, with some missing. Among over 60,000 clones listed, around 80% were seen once. The sequencing sample was made of peripheral blood. The origin of the receptors is a human donor in a cohort sampled during active COVID-19. The CDR3 runs from the conserved cysteine through the conserved F or W. Each record gives: V gene, clone size, J gene, D gene, CDR3 DNA, CDR3 protein. The D gene is left open where the match is weak. Clone size is given for some rows only: seen once, a few or many times, or a class if the clone is expanded.

TRBV4-2,once,TRBJ1-4,TRBD1,TGTGCCAGCAGCCAAGATATCCGACAGGGGGCGAAACTGTTTTTT,CASSQDIRQGAKLFF
TRBV5-4,NA,TRBJ2-3,TRBD2,TGTGCCAGCAGCTTGGCCAAGCGGGGGGGACTTAGCACAGATACGCAGTATTTT,CASSLAKRGGLSTDTQYF
TRBV10-3,NA,TRBJ1-4,NA,TGTGCCATCAGTGAGTCCGGGGTCGGAAAACTGTTTTTT,CAISESGVGKLFF
TRBV7-9,NA,TRBJ1-2,TRBD1,TGTGCCAGCAGCCCCCTCGGGACAGGGCAGGATCTCGGCTACACCTTC,CASSPLGTGQDLGYTF
TRBV12-5,NA,TRBJ2-7,NA,TGTGCTAGTGGTTTGGATTTTACGGGGGTCCTGTACTTC,CASGLDFTGVLYF
TRBV10-3,NA,TRBJ2-5,NA,TGTGCCTCGCGAGGGCAAGAGGCGGAGACCCAGTACTTC,CASRGQEAETQYF
TRBV15,NA,TRBJ1-5,TRBD1,TGTGCCACCAGCAGAGAGGTCGGGACAGAAAACAAGAATCAGCCCCAGCATTTT,CATSREVGTENKNQPQHF
TRBV30,NA,TRBJ1-2,NA,TGTGCCTGGAGAACCGAGAGAAACTATGGCTACACCTTC,CAWRTERNYGYTF
TRBV6-5,once,TRBJ2-7,NA,TGTGCCAGCAGGGCAAGGTCGAACTACGAGCAGTATTTC,CASRARSNYEQYF
TRBV5-6,few,TRBJ1-5,NA,TGTGCCAGCAGCTTGAGGAGAAATAGCAATCAGCCCCAGCATTTT,CASSLRRNSNQPQHF
TRBV6-5,NA,TRBJ2-1,NA,TGTGCCAGCGCGTACTCCTACAATGAGCAGTTCTTC,CASAYSYNEQFF
TRBV7-3,NA,TRBJ2-5,NA,TGTGCCAGCAGCTTAATGCCTAATCAAGAGACCCAGTACTTC,CASSLMPNQETQYF
TRBV5-1,NA,TRBJ1-1,TRBD1,TGCGCCAGCAGCTTGGGACAGGGTGAAGCTTTCTTT,CASSLGQGEAFF
TRBV4-3,NA,TRBJ2-3,TRBD2,TGCGCCAGCAGCCAAGATGTAGCGGGGGGGCCGGGCTTCGCAGATACGCAGTATTTT,CASSQDVAGGPGFADTQYF
TRBV7-9,few,TRBJ1-1,NA,TGTGCCAGCAGCCCAACAGGGCCCCCTATATCTGAAGCTTTCTTT,CASSPTGPPISEAFF
TRBV7-2,NA,TRBJ2-3,NA,TGTGCCAGCAGCTTAGAACAAGGCGGTACGCAGTATTTT,CASSLEQGGTQYF
TRBV12-3/TRBV12-4,NA,TRBJ2-7,NA,TGTGCCAGCAGGGGGGTACGGGGGTACGAGCAGTACTTC,CASRGVRGYEQYF
TRBV7-9,NA,TRBJ2-1,TRBD1,TGTGCCAGCCTATTGACGGGACAGGGGGAGAATGAGCAGTTCTTC,CASLLTGQGENEQFF
TRBV20-1,NA,TRBJ2-7,NA,TGCAGTGCTAGTAGGGGCGACGAGCAGTACTTC,CSASRGDEQYF
TRBV6-5,once,TRBJ2-7,NA,TGTGCCAGCACCTTGCAGGACAGCTATTACTACGAGCAGTACTTC,CASTLQDSYYYEQYF
TRBV11-2,NA,TRBJ2-7,TRBD2,TGTGCCAGCAGCGCCGGGACTAGCGGATACGAGCAGTACTTC,CASSAGTSGYEQYF
TRBV11-3,NA,TRBJ2-7,NA,TGTGCCAGCAGCTTAGCGCCAGGGTCGGCTTACGAGCAGTACTTC,CASSLAPGSAYEQYF
TRBV20-1,NA,TRBJ2-7,TRBD2,TGCAGTGCTAGTCCCCGGGGGGGCGCCTCCTACGAGCAGTACTTC,CSASPRGGASYEQYF
TRBV4-2,few,TRBJ2-7,TRBD2,TGTGCCAGCAGCCAAAGGGCGGGACTAGACCCTGTCGGCGAGCAGTACTTC,CASSQRAGLDPVGEQYF
TRBV5-1,once,TRBJ1-1,TRBD1,TGCGCCAGCAGCCAGGGGGCCTGGGGCTCCGCGGGGGCTTTCTTT,CASSQGAWGSAGAFF
TRBV7-9,NA,TRBJ1-1,TRBD1,TGTGCCAGCAGCGACGGACAGGGGGCCGCTGAAGCTTTCTTT,CASSDGQGAAEAFF